This T cell receptor beta chain stems from a study of blood T cell repertoires in COVID-19. Study-level information: Specimens from acute and convalescent COVID-19 originated in the United States, Italy and Spain. The cDNA or gDNA used as material had been derived from T cells, B-cell-depleted T cells, or PBMCs.

In the original processing: Estimated nucleated cell counts came from reference gene primer amplification. Here immunoSEQ multiplex PCR was the method, and the copy in TCRdb shows in-frame clones only, minus some. For V, J and clone size, that table is used; D and trimming come from the DNA. The sample has about 42,000 clones, about 70% seen once. In this sample, this clone turned up a few times. Germline values: CDR1 ENHRY, CDR2 SYGVKD. CDR3 length equals 16 residues. V was clipped by 5 bases and J by 3 bases, with 19 bases between them. The clonotype originates from a man between 65 and 85 years old with active or convalescent COVID-19. V and J are TRBV10-3 and TRBJ1-1, with TRBD1 as a possible D gene (6 bases). The sequenced material came from peripheral blood. The CDR3: CAISITETGRDTEAFF. For the CDR3, the DNA is TGTGCCATCAGTATAACCGAAACAGGGCGGGACACTGAAGCTTTCTTT.